This is a list of T cell receptor beta chains from one sample in a study of beta chain features in type 1 diabetes. Sequencing used immunoSEQ multiplex PCR; TCRdb keeps in-frame clones, though not all of them. Counted here are some 660,000 clones, more than 13% occurring once; the ten biggest clones make up approximately 0.043%. The sequenced sample was naive CD4+ T cells from blood. The source of these receptors is a man aged 18 to 30 with type 1 diabetes. Each CDR3 is given with its conserved first and last residue. Each record gives: J gene, V gene, clone size, D gene, CDR3 DNA, CDR3 protein. A D gene is named only where the DNA matches it firmly. Clone size is stated in some rows and not others, as once, few, many or a class when expanded.

>TRBJ1-5|TRBV7-9|.|TRBD1
TGTGCCAGCAGCGACGACAGGGGATATGGTCAGCCCCAGCATTTT
CASSDDRGYGQPQHF
>TRBJ2-3|TRBV5-1|.|.
TGCGCCAGCAGCTTGGGAATTCAGCCAGATACGCAGTATTTT
CASSLGIQPDTQYF
>TRBJ1-5|TRBV30|few|TRBD1
TGTGCCTGGGACAGGGGACGCAATCAGCCCCAGCATTTT
CAWDRGRNQPQHF
>TRBJ2-5|TRBV18|.|TRBD2
TGTGCCAGCTCACCAGTTGGGAGGGCCCAAGCGGAGACCCAGTACTTC
CASSPVGRAQAETQYF
>TRBJ1-2|TRBV7-9|.|.
TGTGCCAGCAGCTTAGCGGGCTATGGCTACACCTTC
CASSLAGYGYTF
>TRBJ1-5|TRBV28|.|.
TGTGCCAGCAGTTTTGATGGCAATCAGCCCCAGCATTTT
CASSFDGNQPQHF
>TRBJ1-4|TRBV5-6|.|.
TGTGCCAGCCAGGCGTTTAATGAAAAACTGTTTTTT
CASQAFNEKLFF
>TRBJ2-3|TRBV5-8|.|.
TGTGCCAGCAGCTTCGGACCTTCAGATACGCAGTATTTT
CASSFGPSDTQYF
>TRBJ2-7|TRBV27|.|TRBD2
TGTGCCAGCAGTACCCGTGGGGGGGGTCGGGCCTACGAGCAGTACTTC
CASSTRGGGRAYEQYF
>TRBJ2-3|TRBV13|.|TRBD2
TGTGCCAGCAGCCTCCGACTAGCGGGGGGGCCTCGGTATTTT
CASSLRLAGGPRYF
>TRBJ2-7|TRBV18|.|TRBD2
TGTGCCAGCTCACGAGGACTAGCGGGGGCCTCCTACGAGCAGTACTTC
CASSRGLAGASYEQYF
>TRBJ2-2|TRBV18|.|TRBD1
TGTGCCAGCTCACCACTCCGGGACAGGGTCACCGGGGAGCTGTTTTTT
CASSPLRDRVTGELFF
>TRBJ1-4|TRBV6-6|.|TRBD1
TGTGCCAGCAGTTCCTCGACAGGGGACTGGGAAAAACTGTTTTTT
CASSSSTGDWEKLFF
>TRBJ2-2|TRBV30|few|TRBD2
TGTGCCTGGGGAACTAGCGGGACGAGGCCCACCGGGGAGCTGTTTTTT
CAWGTSGTRPTGELFF
>TRBJ2-3|TRBV2|.|.
TGTGCCAGCAGTGAAGATAGCGGCACTAGCACAGATACGCAGTATTTT
CASSEDSGTSTDTQYF
>TRBJ2-1|TRBV5-4|few|.
TGTGCCAGCAGCTCCCGGACAGGGAGGGCCAATGAGCAGTTCTTC
CASSSRTGRANEQFF
>TRBJ1-6|TRBV6-5|.|.
TGTGCCAGCAGTTACGGGCCCAGACCCAATTCACCCCTCCACTTT
CASSYGPRPNSPLHF
>TRBJ2-7|TRBV30|few|TRBD1
TGTGGATTTAACCGGGACAGCTCCTACGAGCAGTACTTC
CGFNRDSSYEQYF
>TRBJ1-5|TRBV10-3|.|TRBD1
TGTGCCATCAGTGCCCGGGACAGGGGAGATCAGCCCCAGCATTTT
CAISARDRGDQPQHF
>TRBJ1-1|TRBV6-5|.|.
TGTGCCAGCAGTTACGATAGGGGCAGTCAAGCTTTCTTT
CASSYDRGSQAFF
>TRBJ2-1|TRBV7-3|.|TRBD2
TGTGCCAGCAGCCCGTCTCGGAATAGCGGGGGAGGCTACAATGAGCAGTTCTTC
CASSPSRNSGGGYNEQFF
>TRBJ2-5|TRBV30|few|TRBD2
TGTGCCTGGGAGTTAGCGGGAGGAAGATCCCAGTACTTC
CAWELAGGRSQYF
>TRBJ2-7|TRBV27|once|TRBD2
TGTGCCAGCACTACCGGAACTAGCGGCCGCTACGAGCAGTACTTC
CASTTGTSGRYEQYF
>TRBJ1-5|TRBV6-5|few|.
TGTGCCAGCAGGGGGGGACTCCATAGCAATCAGCCCCAGCATTTT
CASRGGLHSNQPQHF
>TRBJ1-1|TRBV27|once|TRBD1
TGTGCCAGCAGCTTATGGTCAGGGGGCAGGGGGAACACTGAAGCTTTCTTT
CASSLWSGGRGNTEAFF
>TRBJ1-2|TRBV29-1|.|TRBD1
TGCAGCGCCCAAACCGCGGACAGGGGGGAGTTTGGCTACACCTTC
CSAQTADRGEFGYTF
>TRBJ2-7|TRBV21-1|.|.
TGTGCCAGCAGCAAAGCGGGTCGTTTTTCCCACTACGAGCAGTACTTC
CASSKAGRFSHYEQYF
>TRBJ1-1|TRBV10-3|.|TRBD1
TGTGCCATAACAGGGGGAGACACTGAAGCTTTCTTT
CAITGGDTEAFF
>TRBJ1-6|TRBV7-2|.|TRBD1
TGTGCCAGCAGCTTACCTACAGGGGGCTCTTCACCCCTCCACTTT
CASSLPTGGSSPLHF
>TRBJ1-5|TRBV23-1|few|.
TGCGCCAGCCTGCCTGGGGGTAATAGCAATCAGCCCCAGCATTTT
CASLPGGNSNQPQHF
>TRBJ2-2|TRBV18|.|TRBD1
TGTGCCAGCTCACCACCACCGGGACAGGGAAGCGCCGGGGAGCTGTTTTTT
CASSPPPGQGSAGELFF
>TRBJ2-5|TRBV6-5|few|.
TGTGCCAGCACCCGGGACCGCCAAGAGACCCAGTACTTC
CASTRDRQETQYF
>TRBJ2-7|TRBV10-2|.|TRBD1
TGCGCCAGCTCCGGGACAGGGGCCTACGAGCAGTACTTC
CASSGTGAYEQYF
>TRBJ1-2|TRBV29-1|few|TRBD1
TGCAGCGCGGGACAGGGGGTAGATGGCTACACCTTC
CSAGQGVDGYTF
>TRBJ1-2|TRBV28|.|.
TGTGCCAGCAGCACGGGGGCGGGTGGCTACACCTTC
CASSTGAGGYTF
>TRBJ2-1|TRBV29-1|few|.
TGCAGCGCTGCCCCCGTTTCCGCCGGTGAGCAGTTCTTC
CSAAPVSAGEQFF
>TRBJ2-7|TRBV30|few|.
TGTGCCTGGAGCGAGGGGGTTTTCTACGAGCAGTACTTC
CAWSEGVFYEQYF
>TRBJ2-3|TRBV7-9|few|.
TGTGCCAGCAGCCCCTCGGCGACCTCAGATACGCAGTATTTT
CASSPSATSDTQYF
>TRBJ2-7|TRBV4-1|few|TRBD1
TGCGCCAGCAGCCAAGACGGGAGACAGGGGACCTACTACGAGCAGTACTTC
CASSQDGRQGTYYEQYF
>TRBJ1-1|TRBV29-1|.|TRBD1
TGCAGCGTTGACCAGGGGGACACTGAAGCTTTCTTT
CSVDQGDTEAFF
>TRBJ2-1|TRBV2|once|.
TGTGCCAGCAGTGAATTACTAGTCTCTGGCAATGAGCAGTTCTTC
CASSELLVSGNEQFF
>TRBJ2-3|TRBV7-2|.|.
TGTGCCAGCAGCTCCCCCCGTAGTACGCAGTATTTT
CASSSPRSTQYF